These T cell receptor beta chains were read from a single sample in a study of memory CD4+ T cells and cytomegalovirus serostatus. Using immunoSEQ multiplex PCR, the repertoire was profiled, and TCRdb retains in-frame clones only, with some absent. The sample records under 65,000 clones, around 82% being singletons. The sequencing sample was made of memory CD4+ T cells from blood. All receptors come from an adult in good health and CMV-seronegative. Each CDR3 is given with its conserved first and last residue. Each record gives: V gene, CDR3 length, D gene, J gene, CDR3 protein. The D gene is left open where the match is weak.

TRBV11-2,13,NA,TRBJ2-7,CASSLDSTYEQYF
TRBV2,14,NA,TRBJ2-7,CASRFETAAYEQYF
TRBV27,15,NA,TRBJ1-5,CASSQTGYSNQPQHF
TRBV7-8,15,NA,TRBJ2-2,CASSLAGLAAGELFF
TRBV6-1,13,NA,TRBJ1-5,CASSPTLDQPQHF
TRBV6-1,14,NA,TRBJ2-2,CASSAQSNTGELFF
TRBV19,12,NA,TRBJ1-2,CASSIVPYGYTF
TRBV2,11,NA,TRBJ2-1,CASRKGNEQFF
TRBV20-1,11,TRBD1,TRBJ2-1,CSAETGPEQFF
TRBV7-8,15,TRBD1,TRBJ2-3,CASSPRTGLADTQYF
TRBV9,17,NA,TRBJ1-3,CASSVYAGDNSGNTIYF
TRBV25-1,16,TRBD2,TRBJ2-7,CASSEVGVLAGYEQYF
TRBV30,14,TRBD2,TRBJ2-5,CAWSRGGQGETQYF
TRBV6-1,11,NA,TRBJ1-1,CASRGGTEAFF
TRBV6-5,14,TRBD2,TRBJ2-7,CASSYREREYEQYF
TRBV4-1,15,NA,TRBJ2-7,CASSQGSGGFYEQYF
TRBV9,14,NA,TRBJ2-2,CASNLDSTRGELFF
TRBV6-1,13,NA,TRBJ1-1,CASSDQQGTEAFF
TRBV7-3,15,TRBD2,TRBJ2-3,CASSIRTSGKDTQYF
TRBV7-9,12,NA,TRBJ1-1,CASSYMNTEAFF